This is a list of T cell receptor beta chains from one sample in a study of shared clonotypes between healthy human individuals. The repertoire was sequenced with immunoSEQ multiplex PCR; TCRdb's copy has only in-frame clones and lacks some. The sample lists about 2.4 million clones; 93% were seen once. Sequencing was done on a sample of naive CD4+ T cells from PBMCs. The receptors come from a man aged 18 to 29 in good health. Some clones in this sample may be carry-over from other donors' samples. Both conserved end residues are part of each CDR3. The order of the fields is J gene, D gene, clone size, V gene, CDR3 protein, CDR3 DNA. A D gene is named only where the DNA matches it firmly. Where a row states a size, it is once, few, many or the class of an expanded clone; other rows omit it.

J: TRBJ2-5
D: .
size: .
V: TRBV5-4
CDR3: CASSSGGTGETQYF
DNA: TGTGCCAGCAGCTCCGGCGGAACCGGAGAGACCCAGTACTTC

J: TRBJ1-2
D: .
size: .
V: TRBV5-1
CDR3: CASSPPGGGPYGYTF
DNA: TGCGCCAGCAGCCCGCCGGGAGGGGGACCCTATGGCTACACCTTC

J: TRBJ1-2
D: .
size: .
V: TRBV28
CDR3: CASGRDGYTF
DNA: TGTGCCAGCGGGCGGGACGGCTACACCTTC

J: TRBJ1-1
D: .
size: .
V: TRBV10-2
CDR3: CASSENRGGIRGSDTEAFF
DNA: TGCGCCAGCAGTGAGAATCGGGGGGGAATAAGGGGCTCGGACACTGAAGCTTTCTTT

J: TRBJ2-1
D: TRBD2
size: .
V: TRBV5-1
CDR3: CASGSLAGLNEQFF
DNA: TGCGCCAGCGGGAGTCTAGCGGGATTGAATGAGCAGTTCTTC

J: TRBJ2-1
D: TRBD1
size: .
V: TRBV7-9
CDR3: CASSNDRVFSYEQFF
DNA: TGTGCCAGCAGCAACGACAGGGTTTTTTCTTATGAGCAGTTCTTC

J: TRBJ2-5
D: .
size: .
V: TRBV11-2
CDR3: CASTHPAGGQETQYF
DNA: TGTGCCAGCACCCACCCGGCTGGGGGGCAAGAGACCCAGTACTTC

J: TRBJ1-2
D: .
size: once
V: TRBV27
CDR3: CASSSNPVGTHSTF
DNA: TGTGCCAGCAGTTCAAACCCCGTCGGGACGCATTCCACCTTC

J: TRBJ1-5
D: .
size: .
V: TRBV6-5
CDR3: CASSISGAGNQPQHF
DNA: TGTGCCAGCAGTATTTCAGGGGCCGGCAATCAGCCCCAGCATTTT

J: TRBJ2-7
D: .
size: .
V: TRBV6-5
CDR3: CASSYPPRYEQYF
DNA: TGTGCCAGCAGTTACCCCCCCCGCTACGAGCAGTACTTC

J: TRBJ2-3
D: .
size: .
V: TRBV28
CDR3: CASSDPQAGSTDTQYF
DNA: TGTGCCAGCAGCGATCCGCAAGCAGGGAGCACAGATACGCAGTATTTT

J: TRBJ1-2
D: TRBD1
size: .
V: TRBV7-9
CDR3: CASSLRTGGRANYGYTF
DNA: TGTGCCAGCAGCTTAAGGACAGGGGGGCGGGCTAACTATGGCTACACCTTC

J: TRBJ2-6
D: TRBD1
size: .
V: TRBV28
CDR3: CAVNTGGAGANVLTF
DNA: TGTGCCGTTAACACAGGGGGCGCTGGGGCCAACGTCCTGACTTTC

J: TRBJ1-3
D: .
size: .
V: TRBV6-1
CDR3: CASSEARVRSGNTIYF
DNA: TGTGCCAGCAGTGAAGCCCGGGTCCGATCTGGAAACACCATATATTTT

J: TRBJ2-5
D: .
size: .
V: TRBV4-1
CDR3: CASSQGIGMEETQYF
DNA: TGCGCCAGCAGCCAAGGAATAGGGATGGAAGAGACCCAGTACTTC

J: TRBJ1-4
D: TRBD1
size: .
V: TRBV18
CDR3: CASSRDRNEKLFF
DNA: TGTGCCAGCTCAAGGGACAGGAATGAAAAACTGTTTTTT

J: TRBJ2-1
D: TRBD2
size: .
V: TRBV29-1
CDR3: CSVGFIAGEGFSFF
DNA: TGCAGCGTTGGATTTATAGCGGGAGAGGGGTTTTCTTTCTTC

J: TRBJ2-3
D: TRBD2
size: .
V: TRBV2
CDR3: CASSETSGRRRNTDTQYF
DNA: TGTGCCAGCAGTGAGACTAGCGGGAGACGCCGTAACACAGATACGCAGTATTTT

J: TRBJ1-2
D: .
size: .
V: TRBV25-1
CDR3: CASSETFRDIIGYTF
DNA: TGTGCCAGCAGTGAAACATTCCGGGACATAATTGGCTACACCTTC

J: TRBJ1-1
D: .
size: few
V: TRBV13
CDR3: CASSFGRLNTEAFF
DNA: TGTGCCAGCAGCTTCGGACGGCTGAACACTGAAGCTTTCTTT

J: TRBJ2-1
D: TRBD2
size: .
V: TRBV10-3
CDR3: CAISPSGRGYNEQFF
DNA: TGTGCCATCAGTCCCAGCGGGAGGGGGTACAATGAGCAGTTCTTC

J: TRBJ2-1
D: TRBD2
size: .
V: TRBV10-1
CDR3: CASSTGTSGRSGEQFF
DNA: TGCGCCAGCTCAACCGGGACTAGCGGGAGATCCGGGGAGCAGTTCTTC

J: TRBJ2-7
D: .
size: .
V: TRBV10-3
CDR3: CAIKGEGTYEQYF
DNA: TGTGCCATCAAGGGGGAGGGGACCTACGAGCAGTACTTC

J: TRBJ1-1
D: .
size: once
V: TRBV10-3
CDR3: CAISERKLTEAFF
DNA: TGTGCCATCAGTGAGAGGAAATTAACTGAAGCTTTCTTT

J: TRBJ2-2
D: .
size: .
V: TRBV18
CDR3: CASSPPWGRNGELFF
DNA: TGTGCCAGCTCACCACCGTGGGGGCGTAACGGGGAGCTGTTTTTT

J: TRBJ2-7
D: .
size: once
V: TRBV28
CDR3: CASSPHTYEQYF
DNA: TGTGCCAGCAGTCCTCACACCTACGAGCAGTACTTC

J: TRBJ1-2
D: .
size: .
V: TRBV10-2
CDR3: CASSEAGRDGGYTF
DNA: TGCGCCAGCAGTGAGGCGGGACGCGACGGGGGCTACACCTTC

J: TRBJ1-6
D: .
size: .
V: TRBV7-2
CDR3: CASSVRTGSSYNSPLHF
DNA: TGTGCCAGCAGCGTACGGACGGGGAGCTCCTATAATTCACCCCTCCACTTT

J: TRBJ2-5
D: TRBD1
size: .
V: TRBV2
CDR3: CASSPDRGLQETQYF
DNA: TGTGCCAGCAGTCCCGACAGGGGGCTCCAAGAGACCCAGTACTTC

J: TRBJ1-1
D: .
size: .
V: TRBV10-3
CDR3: CAISRTENTEAFF
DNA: TGTGCCATCAGCAGGACAGAGAACACTGAAGCTTTCTTT

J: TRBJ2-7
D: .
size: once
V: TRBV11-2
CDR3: CASSLITGSSYEQYF
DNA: TGTGCCAGCAGCTTAATCACGGGGAGCTCCTACGAGCAGTACTTC

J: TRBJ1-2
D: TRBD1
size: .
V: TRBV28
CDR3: CASSPLRGRRVDGYTF
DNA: TGTGCCAGCAGTCCCCTCAGGGGGCGCAGGGTTGATGGCTACACCTTC

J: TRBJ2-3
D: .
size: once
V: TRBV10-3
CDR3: CATAEGVADTQYF
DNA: TGTGCCACGGCTGAAGGGGTAGCAGATACGCAGTATTTT

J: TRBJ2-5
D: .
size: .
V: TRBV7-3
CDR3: CASSRPGETQYF
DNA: TGTGCCAGCAGTCGGCCGGGGGAGACCCAGTACTTC

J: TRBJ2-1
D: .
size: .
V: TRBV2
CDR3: CASLLANLYNEQFF
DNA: TGTGCCAGCCTCTTAGCAAATCTCTACAATGAGCAGTTCTTC

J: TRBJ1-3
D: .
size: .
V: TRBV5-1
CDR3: CASSLGSRANSNTIYF
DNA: TGCGCCAGCAGCTTGGGTTCACGGGCAAATTCAAACACCATATATTTT

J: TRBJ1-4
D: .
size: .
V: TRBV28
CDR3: CAESDATNEKLFF
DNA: TGTGCGGAGTCGGATGCAACTAATGAAAAACTGTTTTTT

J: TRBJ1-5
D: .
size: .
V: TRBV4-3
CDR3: CASSQDVIQNNQPQHF
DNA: TGCGCCAGCAGCCAAGATGTGATACAGAACAATCAGCCCCAGCATTTT

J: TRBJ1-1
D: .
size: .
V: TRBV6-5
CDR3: CASRGRGGTEAFF
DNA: TGTGCCAGCAGAGGCAGGGGAGGCACTGAAGCTTTCTTT

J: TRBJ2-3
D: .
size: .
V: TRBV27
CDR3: CASSSSGGSTDTQYF
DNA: TGTGCCAGCAGTTCATCCGGGGGAAGCACAGATACGCAGTATTTT

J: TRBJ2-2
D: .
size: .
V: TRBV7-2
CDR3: CASSLEDIAGELFF
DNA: TGTGCCAGCAGCTTAGAAGATATAGCCGGGGAGCTGTTTTTT

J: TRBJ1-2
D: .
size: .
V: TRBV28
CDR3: CASNEIRKTLYGYTF
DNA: TGTGCCAGCAACGAAATTCGGAAGACCCTATATGGCTACACCTTC

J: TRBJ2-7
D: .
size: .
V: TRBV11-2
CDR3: CASSLDYSMARGEQYF
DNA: TGTGCCAGCAGCTTAGATTATAGTATGGCGCGAGGCGAGCAGTACTTC

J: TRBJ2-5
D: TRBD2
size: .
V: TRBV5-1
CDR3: CASSQVAGMEETQYF
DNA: TGCGCCAGCAGTCAAGTAGCGGGAATGGAAGAGACCCAGTACTTC

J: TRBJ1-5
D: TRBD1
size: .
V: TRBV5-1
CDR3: CASSLDPTGNNQPQHF
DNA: TGCGCCAGCAGCTTGGATCCGACAGGGAATAATCAGCCCCAGCATTTT

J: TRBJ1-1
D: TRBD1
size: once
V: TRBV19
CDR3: CASSGSGTVNTEAFF
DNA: TGTGCCAGTAGTGGATCAGGGACAGTGAACACTGAAGCTTTCTTT

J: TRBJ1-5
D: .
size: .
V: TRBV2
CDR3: CASTGPSGDQPQHF
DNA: TGTGCCAGCACCGGGCCCTCTGGGGATCAGCCCCAGCATTTT

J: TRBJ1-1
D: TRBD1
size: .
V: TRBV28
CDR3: CASSRGGGVTEAFF
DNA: TGTGCCAGCAGCCGTGGAGGGGGCGTCACTGAAGCTTTCTTT

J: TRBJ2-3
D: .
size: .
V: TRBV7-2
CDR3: CASSRTWSGLTDTQYF
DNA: TGTGCCAGCAGTAGGACTTGGTCAGGGCTTACAGATACGCAGTATTTT

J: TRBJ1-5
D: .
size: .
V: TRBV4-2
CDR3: CASSQDEGPQHF
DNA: TGTGCCAGCAGCCAAGATGAAGGCCCCCAGCATTTT

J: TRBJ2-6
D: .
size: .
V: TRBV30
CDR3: CAWRPGMTGANVLTF
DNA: TGTGCCTGGAGGCCGGGAATGACTGGGGCCAACGTCCTGACTTTC

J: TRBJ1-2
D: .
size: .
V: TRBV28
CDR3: CASSLGGGAVYGYTF
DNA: TGTGCCAGCAGTTTAGGCGGCGGGGCGGTCTATGGCTACACCTTC

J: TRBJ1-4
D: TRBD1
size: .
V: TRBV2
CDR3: CASTGQGIGEKLFF
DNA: TGTGCCAGCACCGGACAGGGGATCGGCGAAAAACTGTTTTTT

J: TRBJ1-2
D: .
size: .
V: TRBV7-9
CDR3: CASSLLQSVGYTF
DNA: TGTGCCAGCAGCTTGCTGCAGAGCGTGGGCTACACCTTC

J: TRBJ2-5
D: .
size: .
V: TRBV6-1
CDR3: CASRKLGAQETQYF
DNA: TGTGCCAGCAGGAAGTTGGGGGCTCAAGAGACCCAGTACTTC

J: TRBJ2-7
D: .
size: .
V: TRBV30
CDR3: CAWGRSYEQYF
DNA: TGTGCCTGGGGGAGATCCTACGAGCAGTACTTC

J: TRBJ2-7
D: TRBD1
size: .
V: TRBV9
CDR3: CASSPTGQGANEQYF
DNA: TGTGCCAGCAGCCCGACGGGACAGGGGGCCAACGAGCAGTACTTC

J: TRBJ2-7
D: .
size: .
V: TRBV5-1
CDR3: CASSLVGQNSYEQYF
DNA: TGCGCCAGCAGCTTGGTGGGCCAGAACTCCTACGAGCAGTACTTC

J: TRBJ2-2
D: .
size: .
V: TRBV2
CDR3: CASSGPGRSTGELFF
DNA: TGTGCCAGCAGTGGCCCAGGCCGTAGCACCGGGGAGCTGTTTTTT